This T cell receptor beta chain was identified in a study of blood T cell repertoires in COVID-19. Whole-study context: Spain, Italy and the United States supplied samples that represented acute and convalescent COVID-19. Nucleic acid was either cDNA or gDNA, and it came from T cells, B-cell-depleted T cells, or PBMCs.

V was clipped by 6 bases and J by 0 bases, with 6 bases between them. Germline V CDR1 and CDR2: MRHNA, SNTAGT. This CDR3 comprises 14 residues. Methods used by the authors: Reference gene primer amplification gave estimated nucleated cell counts. Some clones are missing from TCRdb's copy, which holds only in-frame ones; the method was immunoSEQ multiplex PCR. D and trimming come from the DNA, and the V and J calls and clone size come from that table. The table records nearly 350,000 clones, 83% of them present only once. This chain joins TRBV6-4 and TRBJ2-6; no clear D. The sequence was collected from a man younger than 45 with active or convalescent COVID-19. The sample consisted of peripheral blood. The CDR3 spells CASSVFSGANVLTF. The CDR3, as DNA: TGTGCCAGCAGCGTGTTCTCTGGGGCCAACGTCCTGACTTTC.